These 8 T cell receptor beta chains came from one sample sequenced in a study of blood T cell repertoires in COVID-19. Measured with immunoSEQ multiplex PCR; TCRdb has only the in-frame clones, and not every one. The repertoire holds 150,000 to 200,000 clones, with approximately 90% as singletons. Sample: PBMCs or T cells enriched from blood (not recorded which). These receptors came from a woman between 18 and 30 years old who had recovered from COVID-19.

The chain carries TRBV4-2 and TRBJ2-1, with 9 bases fitting TRBD2. V shed 4 bases and J 6 bases; nucleotides not matched to a gene: 10. The CDR3 spans 16 residues. The germline V gene has CDR1 LGHNA and CDR2 YNFKEQ. The CDR3, as DNA: TGTGCCAGCAGCCGGCAGGCGGGAGGGCCGCGCAATGAGCAGTTCTTC. This sequence encodes CASSRQAGGPRNEQFF.

The V gene is TRBV27, the J gene TRBJ1-2; D gene unclear. CDR3 size: 16 residues. Trimming left V 5 bases short and J 0 bases short, with 16 bases between. Germline CDR1 is MNHEY and CDR2 is SMNVEV (reference sequence). The DNA of the CDR3 is TGTGCCAGCAGTCTCCTAGGCACCACCGCTAACTATGGCTACACCTTC. This sequence encodes CASSLLGTTANYGYTF.

The J gene is TRBJ2-7, the V gene TRBV5-1, with TRBD2 identical over 13 bases. The CDR3 covers 15 residues. V lost 3 bases and J lost 5; bases outside the gene matches: 5. Germline V gene data show CDR1 as SGHRS and CDR2 as YFSETQ. CDR3 in amino acids: CASSWGLAGSNEQYF. DNA of the CDR3: TGCGCCAGCAGCTGGGGACTAGCGGGAAGTAACGAGCAGTACTTC.

The chain carries TRBV5-1 and TRBJ1-1; possible D gene TRBD1, 6 bases. The CDR3 has 14 residues. Looked up from germline, CDR1 is SGHRS and CDR2 is YFSETQ. Trimming cost V 3 bases and J 3 bases, with 12 bases left between them. The chain's CDR3 is CASSSGQTYTEAFF. The CDR3 coding sequence is TGCGCCAGCAGCTCTGGACAGACCTACACTGAAGCTTTCTTT. Filled out from reference TRBV5-1 and TRBJ1-1, the complete variable domain reads KAGVTQTPRYLIKTRGQQVTLSCSPISGHRSVSWYQQTPGQGLQFLFEYFSETQRNKGNFPGRFSGRQFSNSRSEMNVSTLELGDSALYLCASSSGQTYTEAFFGQGTRLTVV.

The chain couples TRBV30 to TRBJ1-6, with D hard to call. The CDR3 runs 14 residues. From germline, CDR1 is GTSNPN and CDR2 SVGIG (reference sequence). The ends were cut back, 0 bases at V and 10 bases at J, with 13 bases in the middle. The CDR3 sequence is CAWSVQSGRSPLHF. CDR3 sequence (DNA): TGTGCCTGGAGTGTTCAGTCCGGGAGGTCACCCCTCCACTTT.

This chain connects TRBV6-5 to TRBJ2-6; possibly TRBD1 for D (6 bases). The CDR3 consists of 15 residues. The V end lost 5 bases, the J end lost 2 bases, and 10 bases lay between the germline ends. Germline CDR1 reads MNHEY; CDR2 reads SVGAGI. The CDR3 region is CASSTQGTGANVLTF. In DNA form, the CDR3 reads TGTGCCAGCAGTACCCAGGGGACTGGGGCCAACGTCCTGACTTTC.

The rearrangement links TRBV2 to TRBJ2-7, with D uncertain. Deletions cut 6 bases from V and 1 base from J, with 10 bases between. This CDR3 has 13 amino acids. Germline V gene sequence: CDR1 SNHLY, CDR2 FYNNEI. CDR3 bases: TGTGCCAGCAGGTTCGACACGTCCTACGAGCAGTACTTC. This gives the protein CASRFDTSYEQYF.

The gene calls are TRBV7-2 and TRBJ2-7; 7 positions match TRBD1. J gave up 2 bases and V 3 bases, and 7 bases lay outside the gene matches. The CDR3 covers 15 residues. Germline assignment: CDR1 SGHTA and CDR2 FQGNSA. The CDR3 DNA reads TGTGCCAGCAGCTTCCAGACGGGACAGACCTACGAGCAGTACTTC. It codes for CASSFQTGQTYEQYF.